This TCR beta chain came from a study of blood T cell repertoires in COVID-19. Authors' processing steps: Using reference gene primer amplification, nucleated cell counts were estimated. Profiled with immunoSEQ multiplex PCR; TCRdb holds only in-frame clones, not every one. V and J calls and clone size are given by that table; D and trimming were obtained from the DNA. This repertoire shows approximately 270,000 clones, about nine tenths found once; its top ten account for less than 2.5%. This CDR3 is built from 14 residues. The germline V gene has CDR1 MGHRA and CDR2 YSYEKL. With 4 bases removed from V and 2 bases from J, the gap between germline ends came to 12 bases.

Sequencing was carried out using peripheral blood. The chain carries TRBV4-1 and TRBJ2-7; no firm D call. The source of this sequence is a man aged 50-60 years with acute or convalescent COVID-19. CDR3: CASSRSVVAYEQYF. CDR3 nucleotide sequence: TGCGCCAGCAGCCGAAGTGTAGTGGCCTACGAGCAGTACTTC.